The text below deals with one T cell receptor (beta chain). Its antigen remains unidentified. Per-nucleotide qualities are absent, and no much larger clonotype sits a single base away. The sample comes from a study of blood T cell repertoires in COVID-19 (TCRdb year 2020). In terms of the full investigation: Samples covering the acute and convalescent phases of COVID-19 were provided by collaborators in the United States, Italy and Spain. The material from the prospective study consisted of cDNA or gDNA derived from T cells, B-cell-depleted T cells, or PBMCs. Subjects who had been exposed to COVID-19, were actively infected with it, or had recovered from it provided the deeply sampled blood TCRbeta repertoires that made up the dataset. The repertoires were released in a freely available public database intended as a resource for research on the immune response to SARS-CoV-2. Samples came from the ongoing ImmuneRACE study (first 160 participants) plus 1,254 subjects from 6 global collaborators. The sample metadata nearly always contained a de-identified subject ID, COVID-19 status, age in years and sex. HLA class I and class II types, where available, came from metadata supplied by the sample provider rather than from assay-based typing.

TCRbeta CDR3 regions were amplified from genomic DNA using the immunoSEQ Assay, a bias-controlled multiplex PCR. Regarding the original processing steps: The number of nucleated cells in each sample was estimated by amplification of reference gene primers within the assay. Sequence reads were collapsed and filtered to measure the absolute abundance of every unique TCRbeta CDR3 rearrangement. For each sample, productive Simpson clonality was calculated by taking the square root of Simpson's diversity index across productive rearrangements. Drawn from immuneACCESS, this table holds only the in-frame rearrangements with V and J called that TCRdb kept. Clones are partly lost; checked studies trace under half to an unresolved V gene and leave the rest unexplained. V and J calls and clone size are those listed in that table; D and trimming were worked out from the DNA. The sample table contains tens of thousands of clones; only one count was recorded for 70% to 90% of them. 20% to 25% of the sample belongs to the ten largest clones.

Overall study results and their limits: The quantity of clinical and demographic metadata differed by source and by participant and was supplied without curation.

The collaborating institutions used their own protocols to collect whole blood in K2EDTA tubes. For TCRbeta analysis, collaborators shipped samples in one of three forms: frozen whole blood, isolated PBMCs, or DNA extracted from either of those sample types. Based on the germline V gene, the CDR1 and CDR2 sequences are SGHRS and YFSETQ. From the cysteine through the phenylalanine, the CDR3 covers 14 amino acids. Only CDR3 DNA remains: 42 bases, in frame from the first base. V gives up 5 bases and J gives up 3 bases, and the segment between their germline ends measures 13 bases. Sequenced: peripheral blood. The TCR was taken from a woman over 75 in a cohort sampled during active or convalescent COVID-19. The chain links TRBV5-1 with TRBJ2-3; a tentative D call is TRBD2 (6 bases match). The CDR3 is CASSGGGRTDTQYF. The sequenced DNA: TGCGCCAGCAGTGGGGGAGGTAGGACAGATACGCAGTATTTT.